This T cell receptor (beta chain) was profiled in a study of OX40 agonist ivuxolimab in advanced cancers. Overall study findings and caveats: Both CD4+ and CD8+ T cell populations in blood had undergone clonal expansion by week 6 at 0.1 to 3.0 mg/kg.

No patient had autoimmune disease or received systemic immunosuppression. Blood samples were obtained at baseline, cycle 4 day 1, and cycle 7 day 1. TCRdb keeps only in-frame clones here, not all; method: immunoSEQ multiplex PCR. The table records around 68,000 clones, more than 75% of them present only once. V lost 1 base and J lost 7, with 19 bases in between. The CDR3 has 16 residues. CDR1 is SGHAT and CDR2 is FQNNGV in the germline V gene. With respect to this clone: Its specificity is not known.

The V gene is TRBV11-2, the J gene TRBJ1-2, with a tentative D call TRBD1 (6 bases). This receptor was identified in an adult with an advanced solid tumor such as melanoma, head and neck, liver or kidney cancer. The specimen comprised CD4+ or CD8+ T cells sorted from blood, sampled in a trial of the OX40 agonist ivuxolimab. CDR3 DNA: TGTGCCAGCAGCTTAGGGTATACGGCACAGGGAGTTGGCTACACCTTC. This encodes CASSLGYTAQGVGYTF.